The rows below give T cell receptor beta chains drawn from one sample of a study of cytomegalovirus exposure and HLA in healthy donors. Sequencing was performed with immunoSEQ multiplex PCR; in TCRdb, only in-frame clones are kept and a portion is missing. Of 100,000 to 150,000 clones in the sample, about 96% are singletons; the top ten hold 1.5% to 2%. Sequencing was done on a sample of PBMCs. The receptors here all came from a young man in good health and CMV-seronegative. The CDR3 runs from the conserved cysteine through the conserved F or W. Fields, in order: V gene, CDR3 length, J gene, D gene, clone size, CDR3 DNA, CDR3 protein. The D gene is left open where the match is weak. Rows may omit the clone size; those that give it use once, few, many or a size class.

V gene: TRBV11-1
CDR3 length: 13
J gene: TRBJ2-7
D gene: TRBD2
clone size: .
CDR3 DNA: TGTGCCAGCAGGGATGCGGGGGGCTACGAGCAGTACTTC
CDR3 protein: CASRDAGGYEQYF

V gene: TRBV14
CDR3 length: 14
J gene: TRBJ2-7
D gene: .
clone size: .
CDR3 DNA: TGTGCCAGCAGCCAAGAGGTCCCGGGAACAGAGCAGTACTTC
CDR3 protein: CASSQEVPGTEQYF

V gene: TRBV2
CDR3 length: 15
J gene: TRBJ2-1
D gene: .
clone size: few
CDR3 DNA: TGTGCCAGCAGTGAGAGGACAGGACTAAACAATGAGCAGTTCTTC
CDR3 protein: CASSERTGLNNEQFF

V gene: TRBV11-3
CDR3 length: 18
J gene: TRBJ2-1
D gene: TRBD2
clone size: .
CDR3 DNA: TGTGCCAGCAGCTTATCTCCAGCGGGAGGAAGGGGGAACAATGAGCAGTTCTTC
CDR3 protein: CASSLSPAGGRGNNEQFF

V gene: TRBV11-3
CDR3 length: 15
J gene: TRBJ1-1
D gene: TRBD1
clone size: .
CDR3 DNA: TGTGCCAGCAGCCTCCCGGCAGGGGGAAGCACTGAAGCTTTCTTT
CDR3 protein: CASSLPAGGSTEAFF

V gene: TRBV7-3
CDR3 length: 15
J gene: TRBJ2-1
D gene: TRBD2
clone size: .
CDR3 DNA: TGTGCCAGCAGCTCAGGGACTAGCGGTTACAATGAGCAGTTCTTC
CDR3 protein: CASSSGTSGYNEQFF

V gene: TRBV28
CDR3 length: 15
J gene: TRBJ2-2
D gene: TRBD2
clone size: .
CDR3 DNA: TGTGCCAGCAGTCCTAGCGGGAGGGATCCCGGGGAGCTGTTTTTT
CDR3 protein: CASSPSGRDPGELFF

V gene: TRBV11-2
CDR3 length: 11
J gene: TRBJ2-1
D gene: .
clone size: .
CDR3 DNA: TGTGCCAGCAGCTTGGCAGGAGAGCAGTTCTTC
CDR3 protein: CASSLAGEQFF

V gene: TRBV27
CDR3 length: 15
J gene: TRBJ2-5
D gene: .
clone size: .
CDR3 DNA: TGTGCCAGCAGTTTACGGAGGGGACCCCAAGAGACCCAGTACTTC
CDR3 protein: CASSLRRGPQETQYF

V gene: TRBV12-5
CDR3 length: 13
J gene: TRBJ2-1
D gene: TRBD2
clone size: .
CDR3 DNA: TGTGCTAGTGGTTTAGGGGACTACCGAGAGCAGTTCTTC
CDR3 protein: CASGLGDYREQFF

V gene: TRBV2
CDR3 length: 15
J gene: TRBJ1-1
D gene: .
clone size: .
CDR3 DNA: TGTGCCAGCGTGGGGGACATCCGTAGTTACACTGAAGCTTTCTTT
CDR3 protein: CASVGDIRSYTEAFF

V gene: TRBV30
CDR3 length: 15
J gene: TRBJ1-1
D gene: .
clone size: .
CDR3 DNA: TGTGCCTGGAGTCCCCAACTGACGGGTGGCACTGAAGCTTTCTTT
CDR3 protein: CAWSPQLTGGTEAFF

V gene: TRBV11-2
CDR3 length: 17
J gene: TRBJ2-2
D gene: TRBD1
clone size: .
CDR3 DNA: TGTGCCAGCAGCACACACCTGACAGGGGCGAACACCGGGGAGCTGTTTTTT
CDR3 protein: CASSTHLTGANTGELFF

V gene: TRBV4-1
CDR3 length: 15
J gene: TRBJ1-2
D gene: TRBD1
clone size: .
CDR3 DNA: TGCGCCAGCAGCCGCCCCAGACAGGGGGCCAGAGGCTACACCTTC
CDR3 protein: CASSRPRQGARGYTF

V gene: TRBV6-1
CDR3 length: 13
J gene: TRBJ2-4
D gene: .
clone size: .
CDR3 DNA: TGTGCCAGCAGTGAGGGAGTTGTAAACATTCAGTACTTC
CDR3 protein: CASSEGVVNIQYF

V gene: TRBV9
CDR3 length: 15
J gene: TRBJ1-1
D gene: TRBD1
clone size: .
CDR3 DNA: TGTGCCAGCAGCGCCCGGGACAGCCTGAACACTGAAGCTTTCTTT
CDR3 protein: CASSARDSLNTEAFF

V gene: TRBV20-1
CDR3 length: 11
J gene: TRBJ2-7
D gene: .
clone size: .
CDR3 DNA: TGCAGCGGGGGAAGCTCCTACGAGCAGTACTTC
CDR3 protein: CSGGSSYEQYF

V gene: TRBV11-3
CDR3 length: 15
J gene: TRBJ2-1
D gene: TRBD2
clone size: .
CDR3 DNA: TGTGCCAGCAGCACCGGACTAGCGGGAGCCAATGAGCAGTTCTTC
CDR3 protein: CASSTGLAGANEQFF